The 30 T cell receptor beta chains in this list originate from one sample, sequenced in a study of blood T cell repertoires in COVID-19. The data were produced by immunoSEQ multiplex PCR, yet TCRdb's version contains in-frame clones alone and is incomplete. The table lists approximately 240,000 clones, 88% of them singletons, with about 2.1% in the top ten. Input material: peripheral blood. These receptor sequences come from a woman in her thirties or forties who had recovered from COVID-19.

The CDR3 DNA reads as TGTGCCAGCAGCCTAGGACAGGGGGAAGAGACCCAGTACTTC. Translated: CASSLGQGEETQYF. The rearrangement joins TRBV4-2 to TRBJ2-5; 10 positions agree with TRBD1. V trimming: 4 bases; J trimming: 3 bases; junction bases outside the gene matches: 2. CDR3 length: 14 amino acids. Germline V gene lookup returns CDR1 LGHNA and CDR2 YNFKEQ.

This clone was detected a few times. The chain has TRBV5-5 and TRBJ1-5; D remains unclear. Trimming removed 3 bases at V and 7 bases at J, with 20 bases between. The CDR3 totals 16 residues. The germline CDR1 and CDR2 sequences are SGHKS and YYEKEE (reference sequence). This chain's CDR3 is CASSYEDPQSGQPQHF. The CDR3 DNA sequence: TGTGCCAGCAGCTATGAGGATCCTCAATCGGGGCAGCCCCAGCATTTT.

This sequence joins TRBV11-1 and TRBJ2-5, with D possibly matching TRBD2 (6 bases). The germline V and J ends were trimmed by 5 bases and 5 bases, with 18 bases remaining between them. The CDR3 is 15 amino acids. The germline V gene encodes CDR1 SGHAT and CDR2 FQDESV (reference sequence). The DNA of the CDR3 is TGTGCCAGCAGCCCTCAGGGCGGGATATTTGAGACCCAGTACTTC. Residues: CASSPQGGIFETQYF.

This chain uses TRBV27 with TRBJ1-4; 11 bases line up with TRBD1. Germline loops: CDR1 MNHEY, CDR2 SMNVEV (reference sequence). This CDR3 has 19 amino acids. V lost 4 bases, J lost 1 base, and 11 bases stayed unmatched. As DNA, the CDR3 is TGTGCCAGCAGTTACCGGACAGGGGGCAAGCTCGGAACTAATGAAAAACTGTTTTTT. Translating it yields CASSYRTGGKLGTNEKLFF.

The V call is TRBV20-1, the J call TRBJ1-1; tentative D call: TRBD1 (5 bases). Germline values: CDR1 DFQATT, CDR2 SNEGSKA (reference sequence). CDR3 length: 10 amino acids. Trimming pared 2 bases from V and 11 bases from J, leaving 9 bases between. Here the CDR3 reads CSARTDIAFF. The CDR3 nucleotides read TGCAGTGCTAGAACGGACATCGCTTTCTTT.

This rearrangement joins TRBV5-5 to TRBJ2-5; 8 positions match TRBD1. The CDR3 totals 14 residues. CDR1 and CDR2 from the germline V gene are SGHKS and YYEKEE (reference sequence). J gave up 2 bases and V 2 bases, and 2 bases lay outside the gene matches. This CDR3 is CASSFGQGQETQYF. CDR3 nucleotide sequence: TGTGCCAGCAGCTTCGGACAGGGTCAAGAGACCCAGTACTTC. Combining the CDR3 with reference TRBV5-5 and TRBJ2-5 gives the whole variable domain DAGVTQSPTHLIKTRGQQVTLRCSPISGHKSVSWYQQVLGQGPQFIFQYYEKEERGRGNFPDRFSARQFPNYSSELNVNALLLGDSALYLCASSFGQGQETQYFGPGTRLLVL.

V and J are TRBV7-8 and TRBJ1-1, with 8 bases aligning to TRBD1. V gave up 6 bases and J gave up 4 bases; unmatched junction bases: 7. The CDR3 covers 14 residues. From germline, CDR1 is SGHVS and CDR2 FQNEAQ. The CDR3 loop reads CASSFTTGGTEAFF. CDR3 sequence (DNA): TGTGCCAGCAGTTTTACCACAGGGGGCACTGAAGCTTTCTTT.

V and J are TRBV6-5 and TRBJ2-7; 9 bases are a match to TRBD1. Germline V CDR1 and CDR2: MNHEY, SVGAGI. CDR3 length equals 15 residues. Unmatched junction bases numbered 8, after V lost 5 bases and J lost 3 bases. The CDR3 DNA is TGTGCCAGCAGTAGACTATCGGGACAGGGCTACGAGCAGTACTTC. Translated: CASSRLSGQGYEQYF.

There are a few counts of this clone. CDR3 DNA sequence: TGTGCCAGCAGTTCGGGACAGGGCGGCTATAATTCACCCCTCCACTTT. This gives the protein CASSSGQGGYNSPLHF. This sequence joins TRBV9 and TRBJ1-6; 9 bases fit TRBD1. V trimming: 5 bases; J trimming: 3 bases; junction bases outside the gene matches: 6. Germline V CDR1 and CDR2: SGDLS, YYNGEE. The CDR3 covers 16 residues.

The gene calls are TRBV19 and TRBJ2-7; 11 positions match TRBD2. V gave up 5 bases and J gave up 3 bases; unmatched junction bases: 3. Germline CDR1 and CDR2: LNHDA and SQIVND (reference sequence). The CDR3 sequence is 14 residues long. Here the CDR3 reads CASSRTSGFYEQYF. The DNA for the CDR3 is TGTGCCAGTAGTCGGACTAGCGGGTTCTACGAGCAGTACTTC.

This chain joins TRBV27 and TRBJ2-3; 10 bases align to TRBD2. This CDR3 contains 16 residues. Germline values: CDR1 MNHEY, CDR2 SMNVEV (reference sequence). The V and J ends lost 5 bases and 3 bases, in that order; junction bases with no gene match: 8. CDR3 sequence: CASSIQRGGMTDTQYF. Here the CDR3 DNA reads TGTGCCAGCAGTATTCAGCGGGGGGGAATGACAGATACGCAGTATTTT.

This chain connects TRBV4-1 to TRBJ2-7, with D perhaps matching TRBD2 (6 bases). V was pared by 3 bases and J by 1 base, with 10 bases between. The CDR3 spans 14 residues. Germline CDR1 is MGHRA and CDR2 is YSYEKL. CDR3 sequence: CASSQEEGSYEQYF. Here the CDR3 DNA reads TGCGCCAGCAGCCAGGAGGAGGGTTCCTACGAGCAGTACTTC.

V is TRBV20-1 and J is TRBJ2-1; 13 bases are shared with TRBD2. This CDR3 region has 16 residues. The germline V gene has CDR1 DFQATT and CDR2 SNEGSKA (reference sequence). V was pared by 3 bases and J by 10 bases, with 12 bases of the junction left unmatched. The CDR3, as DNA: TGCAGTGCTAGTGGGACAACTAGCGGGAGGGCCGGGGAGCAGTTCTTC. It yields the protein CSASGTTSGRAGEQFF.

The chain carries TRBV11-2 and TRBJ2-7, with 9 bases matching TRBD2. The CDR3 spans 14 residues. CDR1 SGHAT and CDR2 FQNNGV come from the germline V gene. V was pared by 3 bases and J by 6 bases, with 6 bases of the junction left unmatched. The CDR3 sequence is CASSFGTSIGEQYF. The DNA of the CDR3 is TGTGCCAGCAGCTTTGGGACTAGCATCGGCGAGCAGTACTTC.

The chain recombines TRBV23-1 with TRBJ2-2; weak D call: TRBD1 (6 bases). TRBV23-1 is placed among ORFs of uncertain function. Trimming removed 0 bases from V and 1 base from J, with 12 bases in between. This CDR3 spans 17 amino acids. CDR3 sequence (DNA): TGCGCCAGCAGTCAATCAGAGCACAGGGTGAACACCGGGGAGCTGTTTTTT. Its protein product is CASSQSEHRVNTGELFF.

This clone was picked up one time. This chain links TRBV7-3 with TRBJ2-1; TRBD1 aligns across 8 bases. This CDR3 contains 15 residues. V gave up 6 bases and J gave up 0 bases; unmatched junction bases: 4. Germline assignment: CDR1 SGHTA and CDR2 FQGTGA. The CDR3 loop reads CASSRQGSSYNEQFF. The CDR3 nucleotides are TGTGCCAGCAGTAGACAGGGGAGCTCCTACAATGAGCAGTTCTTC. Variable domain in full (rest from reference TRBV7-3 and TRBJ2-1): GAGVSQTPSNKVTEKGKYVELRCDPISGHTALYWYRQSLGQGPEFLIYFQGTGAADDSGLPNDRFFAVRPEGSVSTLKIQRTERGDSAVYLCASSRQGSSYNEQFFGPGTRLTVL.

The gene calls are TRBV5-4 and TRBJ1-2; 12 bases match TRBD1. This CDR3 region has 14 residues. V shed 2 bases and J 8 bases; nucleotides not matched to a gene: 4. Germline V gene sequence: CDR1 SGHNT, CDR2 YYREEE (reference sequence). The CDR3 protein is CASSFGTGGQGYTF. The CDR3 DNA is TGTGCCAGCAGCTTTGGGACAGGGGGCCAAGGCTACACCTTC.

This rearrangement joins TRBV18 to TRBJ1-4, with D possibly being TRBD1 (5 bases). This CDR3 comprises 13 residues. With 4 bases removed from V and 8 bases from J, the gap between germline ends came to 11 bases. Per the germline V gene, CDR1 is KGHSH and CDR2 is LQKENI. Here the CDR3 reads CASSLDYREKLFF. The CDR3 DNA reads TGTGCCAGCTCACTCGATTACAGGGAAAAACTGTTTTTT. Combining the CDR3 with reference TRBV18 and TRBJ1-4 gives the whole variable domain NAGVMQNPRHLVRRRGQEARLRCSPMKGHSHVYWYRQLPEEGLKFMVYLQKENIIDESGMPKERFSAEFPKEGPSILRIQQVVRGDSAAYFCASSLDYREKLFFGSGTQLSVL.

The V and J genes are TRBV14 and TRBJ1-1; TRBD1 is a possible D gene (5 bases). Germline loops: CDR1 SGHDN, CDR2 FVKESK. The CDR3 sequence is 14 residues long. Deletions cut 3 bases from V and 5 bases from J, with 13 bases between. The CDR3 here is CASSQTALGTEAFF. The CDR3 DNA follows: TGTGCCAGCAGCCAGACAGCCCTAGGGACTGAAGCTTTCTTT.

The chain combines TRBV7-2 with TRBJ2-2, with a possible D match to TRBD1 (6 bases). The CDR3 totals 14 residues. Germline CDR1 and CDR2: SGHTA and FQGNSA. Trimming shortened V by 6 bases and J by 1 base, and 9 bases separated the two germline ends. As DNA, the CDR3 is TGTGCCAGCAGACGGACAGTGAACACCGGGGAGCTGTTTTTT. It yields the protein CASRRTVNTGELFF.

The gene calls are TRBV7-9 and TRBJ2-2, with TRBD1 identical over 11 bases. Trimming removed 5 bases from V and 5 bases from J; junction bases left unmatched: 1. Germline CDR1 is SEHNR and CDR2 is FQNEAQ (reference sequence). The CDR3 is made up of 14 amino acids. The CDR3 DNA follows: TGTGCCAGCAGCGGACAGGGGGCTACCGGGGAGCTGTTTTTT. This gives the protein CASSGQGATGELFF.

J is TRBJ2-1 and V is TRBV9; TRBD2 matches at 7 bases. The CDR3 consists of 16 residues. Germline-derived CDR1 and CDR2 are SGDLS and YYNGEE. The V gene end was trimmed by 0 bases and the J gene end by 7 bases; junction bases not matched to a gene: 10. CDR3 loop: CASSVAHGGGVNEQFF. The CDR3 DNA sequence: TGTGCCAGCAGCGTAGCACACGGTGGGGGGGTTAATGAGCAGTTCTTC.

This clone came up once. J is TRBJ2-2 and V is TRBV7-3, with 7 bases matching TRBD2. CDR3 length: 15 amino acids. Germline-derived CDR1 and CDR2 are SGHTA and FQGTGA. V gave up 5 bases and J gave up 3 bases; unmatched junction bases: 6. The CDR3 DNA sequence: TGTGCCAGCAGCCCCGGGGGGACTCACACCGGGGAGCTGTTTTTT. It encodes CASSPGGTHTGELFF. The variable domain in full, completed from reference TRBV7-3 and TRBJ2-2, reads GAGVSQTPSNKVTEKGKYVELRCDPISGHTALYWYRQSLGQGPEFLIYFQGTGAADDSGLPNDRFFAVRPEGSVSTLKIQRTERGDSAVYLCASSPGGTHTGELFFGEGSRLTVL.

This clone was observed once. The rearrangement links TRBV7-9 to TRBJ1-2; D perhaps matches TRBD1 (6 bases). CDR3 length: 13 amino acids. V was pared by 3 bases and J by 8 bases, with 13 bases between. The germline CDR1 and CDR2 sequences are SEHNR and FQNEAQ (reference sequence). The CDR3 sequence: CASSFRQEEGYTF. In DNA, the CDR3 is TGTGCCAGCAGCTTCCGACAGGAGGAGGGCTACACCTTC.

This chain's CDR3 is CATSDSDRAINTGELFF. CDR3 sequence (DNA): TGTGCCACCAGTGATTCTGACAGGGCGATCAACACCGGGGAGCTGTTTTTT. This chain links TRBV24-1 with TRBJ2-2, with TRBD1 matching 7 bases. The V gene's germline CDR1 is KGHDR and CDR2 SFDVKD. V lost 2 bases, J lost 2 bases, and 7 bases stayed unmatched. This CDR3 is 17 amino acids long.

The chain couples TRBV25-1 to TRBJ2-7; D unclear. Between the trimmed V and J ends, which lost 8 bases and 6 bases, there was a span of 20 bases. The CDR3 is 14 amino acids. Germline V CDR1 and CDR2: MGHDK, SYGVNS. DNA of the CDR3: TGTGCCAGCGCCCAGCAGCAAGCTGCGGTCGAGCAGTACTTC. It is translated as CASAQQQAAVEQYF.

The chain uses TRBV11-3 and TRBJ1-2, with D possibly TRBD1 on 5 matching bases. The germline V and J ends were trimmed by 0 bases and 9 bases, with 11 bases remaining between them. In germline, CDR1 is SGHNT, CDR2 YENEEA. The CDR3 is made up of 13 amino acids. CDR3 sequence reads: CASSLEGAERYTF. The CDR3 nucleotides are TGTGCCAGCAGCTTAGAAGGGGCCGAACGCTACACCTTC.

J is TRBJ2-7 and V is TRBV7-9; 12 bases are shared with TRBD2. The CDR3 is made up of 15 amino acids. Germline CDR1 is SEHNR and CDR2 is FQNEAQ (reference sequence). With 4 bases clipped from V and 7 bases from J, the junction kept 8 bases outside the gene matches. The CDR3 reads CASSSRLAGEREQYF. CDR3 nucleotide sequence: TGTGCCAGCAGCTCGCGACTAGCGGGAGAAAGAGAGCAGTACTTC. Full variable domain (remainder filled in from reference TRBV7-9 and TRBJ2-7): DTGVSQNPRHKITKRGQNVTFRCDPISEHNRLYWYRQTLGQGPEFLTYFQNEAQLEKSRLLSDRFSAERPKGSFSTLEIQRTEQGDSAMYLCASSSRLAGEREQYFGPGTRLTVT.

DNA of the CDR3: TGTGCCACCAGCAGAGATACAGTATCAGAGCAGTACTTC. It specifies CATSRDTVSEQYF. V usage is TRBV15 and J usage is TRBJ2-7; no clear D. The germline V and J ends were trimmed by 0 bases and 7 bases, with 10 bases remaining between them. Germline V gives CDR1 LNHNV, CDR2 YYDKDF (reference sequence). The CDR3 loop spans 13 amino acids. The complete variable domain, with remaining parts taken from reference TRBV15 and TRBJ2-7, reads DAMVIQNPRYQVTQFGKPVTLSCSQTLNHNVMYWYQQKSSQAPKLLFHYYDKDFNNEADTPDNFQSRRPNTSFCFLDIRSPGLGDTAMYLCATSRDTVSEQYFGPGTRLTVT.

This chain connects TRBV18 to TRBJ1-2; a weak D match, TRBD1 (6 bases). The CDR3 spans 13 residues. V dropped 6 bases and J dropped 4 bases, with 12 bases sitting between them. Per the germline V gene, CDR1 is KGHSH and CDR2 is LQKENI. Here the CDR3 DNA reads TGTGCCAGCTCGCCTGACAGGAGCTATGGCTACACCTTC. Its translation is CASSPDRSYGYTF.